These T cell receptor beta chains were read from a single sample in a study of T-cell memory formation after mild COVID-19. TCRdb reanalysed the 5' RACE reads using MiXCR and keeps one entry per CDR3 protein. The table shows hundreds of thousands of distinct CDR3 sequences, with 20% occurring only once. Input material: PBMCs or a T cell subset sorted from them (not recorded which). The receptors originated from an adult woman who had mild COVID-19 (a few samples of this study predate the infection). Cell type and time point are not known. CDR3s include the opening cysteine and the closing phenylalanine or tryptophan. Each record gives: J gene, V gene, D gene, clone size, CDR3 protein, CDR3 DNA. The D gene is left open where the match is weak. Expanded clones are given a class, and other clones once, few, many or no size at all.

J gene: TRBJ2-7
V gene: TRBV30
D gene: .
clone size: .
CDR3 protein: CAWTGLWGEQYF
CDR3 DNA: TGTGCCTGGACGGGTTTGTGGGGCGAGCAGTACTTC

J gene: TRBJ2-2
V gene: TRBV6-2/TRBV6-3
D gene: .
clone size: few
CDR3 protein: CASTYHAGELFF
CDR3 DNA: TGTGCCAGCACGTATCACGCCGGGGAGCTGTTTTTT

J gene: TRBJ2-7
V gene: TRBV7-2
D gene: TRBD2
clone size: many
CDR3 protein: CASSALAGGPAGQYF
CDR3 DNA: TGTGCCAGCAGCGCTCTAGCGGGGGGACCCGCTGGGCAGTACTTC

J gene: TRBJ2-5
V gene: TRBV19
D gene: .
clone size: .
CDR3 protein: CASSRGSEGTQYF
CDR3 DNA: TGTGCCAGTAGTAGGGGGAGTGAGGGAACCCAGTACTTC

J gene: TRBJ2-2
V gene: TRBV5-6
D gene: TRBD2
clone size: .
CDR3 protein: CASSHSRATSGSWIGELFF
CDR3 DNA: TGTGCCAGCAGCCACAGCAGGGCGACTAGCGGGAGTTGGATCGGGGAGCTGTTTTTT

J gene: TRBJ1-2
V gene: TRBV29-1
D gene: .
clone size: few
CDR3 protein: CSIQGIGYGYTF
CDR3 DNA: TGCAGCATACAGGGAATAGGCTATGGCTACACCTTC

J gene: TRBJ2-3
V gene: TRBV3-1
D gene: .
clone size: .
CDR3 protein: CATSGPIRRDIGTDTQYF
CDR3 DNA: TGTGCCACCTCCGGGCCGATCCGCAGGGATATAGGAACAGATACGCAGTATTTT

J gene: TRBJ2-7
V gene: TRBV24-1
D gene: .
clone size: .
CDR3 protein: CATSVGQNYEQYF
CDR3 DNA: TGTGCCACCAGTGTCGGGCAGAACTACGAGCAGTACTTC

J gene: TRBJ2-5
V gene: TRBV5-6
D gene: TRBD2
clone size: few
CDR3 protein: CASSSTGTSGGGAETQYF
CDR3 DNA: TGTGCCAGCAGCTCTACCGGGACTAGCGGGGGAGGGGCAGAGACCCAGTACTTC

J gene: TRBJ2-1
V gene: TRBV7-2
D gene: .
clone size: .
CDR3 protein: CASSLEVRPHSNEQFF
CDR3 DNA: TGTGCCAGCAGCTTAGAGGTGCGTCCCCATAGTAATGAGCAGTTCTTC

J gene: TRBJ2-7
V gene: TRBV29-1
D gene: .
clone size: .
CDR3 protein: CSVDTGKSYEQYF
CDR3 DNA: TGCAGCGTAGATACAGGGAAATCCTACGAGCAGTACTTC

J gene: TRBJ2-6
V gene: TRBV7-3
D gene: .
clone size: few
CDR3 protein: CASSLTGGSGANVLTF
CDR3 DNA: TGTGCCAGCAGCTTAACTGGAGGATCTGGGGCCAACGTCCTGACTTTC

J gene: TRBJ1-4
V gene: TRBV25-1
D gene: TRBD1
clone size: .
CDR3 protein: CASRGQGHEKLFF
CDR3 DNA: TGTGCCAGCAGGGGACAGGGGCATGAAAAACTGTTTTTT

J gene: TRBJ2-2
V gene: TRBV18
D gene: .
clone size: few
CDR3 protein: CASSPRTNYGELFF
CDR3 DNA: TGTGCCAGCTCACCACGAACGAACTACGGGGAGCTGTTTTTT

J gene: TRBJ2-7
V gene: TRBV20-1
D gene: .
clone size: .
CDR3 protein: CSWTYNYEQYF
CDR3 DNA: TGCAGCTGGACCTATAACTACGAGCAGTACTTC

J gene: TRBJ2-7
V gene: TRBV5-1
D gene: .
clone size: many
CDR3 protein: CASSLGQRDYEQYF
CDR3 DNA: TGCGCCAGCAGCTTGGGACAGCGAGACTACGAGCAGTACTTC

J gene: TRBJ1-1
V gene: TRBV20-1
D gene: TRBD1
clone size: few
CDR3 protein: CSARRRQGSTEAFF
CDR3 DNA: TGCAGTGCTCGAAGGCGACAGGGGAGCACTGAAGCTTTCTTT

J gene: TRBJ1-1
V gene: TRBV4-2
D gene: TRBD1
clone size: few
CDR3 protein: CASSQSWDRGAEAFF
CDR3 DNA: TGTGCCAGCAGCCAATCGTGGGACAGGGGCGCTGAAGCTTTCTTT

J gene: TRBJ2-2
V gene: TRBV29-1
D gene: TRBD2
clone size: .
CDR3 protein: CSVLAGGSLGGELFF
CDR3 DNA: TGCAGCGTTCTAGCGGGAGGGTCCCTTGGCGGGGAGCTGTTTTTT

J gene: TRBJ2-7
V gene: TRBV15
D gene: .
clone size: .
CDR3 protein: CATSGRLSYEQYF
CDR3 DNA: TGTGCCACCAGCGGCAGACTCTCCTACGAGCAGTACTTC

J gene: TRBJ1-2
V gene: TRBV29-1
D gene: TRBD1
clone size: .
CDR3 protein: CSVIDRDREYGYTF
CDR3 DNA: TGCAGCGTAATAGACCGGGACAGGGAATATGGCTACACCTTC

J gene: TRBJ2-7
V gene: TRBV12-3/TRBV12-4
D gene: .
clone size: .
CDR3 protein: CASSSGLALSYEQYF
CDR3 DNA: TGTGCCAGCAGTTCCGGCCTAGCGCTCTCCTACGAGCAGTACTTC

J gene: TRBJ2-1
V gene: TRBV6-1
D gene: .
clone size: .
CDR3 protein: CASSPGGFITEQFF
CDR3 DNA: TGTGCCAGCAGTCCCGGCGGGTTCATCACTGAGCAGTTCTTC

J gene: TRBJ2-1
V gene: TRBV20-1
D gene: TRBD2
clone size: few
CDR3 protein: CSARRGTSGSYNEQFF
CDR3 DNA: TGCAGTGCTAGACGAGGGACTAGCGGGAGCTACAATGAGCAGTTCTTC

J gene: TRBJ2-5
V gene: TRBV5-1
D gene: TRBD1
clone size: few
CDR3 protein: CASQGDETQYF
CDR3 DNA: TGCGCCAGTCAGGGGGACGAGACCCAGTACTTC

J gene: TRBJ2-1
V gene: TRBV20-1
D gene: .
clone size: .
CDR3 protein: CSAFRFSYNEQFF
CDR3 DNA: TGCAGTGCTTTCAGGTTCTCCTACAATGAGCAGTTCTTC

J gene: TRBJ2-5
V gene: TRBV7-9
D gene: .
clone size: few
CDR3 protein: CASSLDVTFQETQYF
CDR3 DNA: TGTGCCAGCAGCTTAGATGTGACATTCCAAGAGACCCAGTACTTC

J gene: TRBJ2-7
V gene: TRBV29-1
D gene: .
clone size: few
CDR3 protein: CSGSFDQGEQYF
CDR3 DNA: TGCAGCGGTTCCTTTGACCAGGGCGAGCAGTACTTC

J gene: TRBJ2-5
V gene: TRBV9
D gene: TRBD2
clone size: .
CDR3 protein: CASSGRGGGAETQYF
CDR3 DNA: TGTGCCAGCAGCGGGCGAGGCGGGGGGGCAGAGACCCAGTACTTC

J gene: TRBJ1-6
V gene: TRBV13
D gene: TRBD1
clone size: .
CDR3 protein: CASSQSDRGWNSPLHF
CDR3 DNA: TGTGCCAGCAGCCAATCCGACAGGGGATGGAATTCACCCCTCCACTTT

J gene: TRBJ2-1
V gene: TRBV6-5
D gene: .
clone size: .
CDR3 protein: CATRSDARGSYNEQFF
CDR3 DNA: TGTGCCACCAGATCGGACGCTCGAGGGTCCTACAATGAGCAGTTCTTC

J gene: TRBJ1-1
V gene: TRBV5-1
D gene: .
clone size: .
CDR3 protein: CASSRGLFTEAFF
CDR3 DNA: TGCGCCAGCAGCAGGGGACTATTCACTGAAGCTTTCTTT

J gene: TRBJ1-1
V gene: TRBV6-2/TRBV6-3
D gene: .
clone size: .
CDR3 protein: CASSYSSQIIEAFF
CDR3 DNA: TGTGCCAGCAGTTACTCGTCACAGATTATAGAAGCTTTCTTT

J gene: TRBJ2-6
V gene: TRBV29-1
D gene: .
clone size: few
CDR3 protein: CSVFLSNSGANVLTF
CDR3 DNA: TGCAGCGTTTTCCTTTCCAACTCTGGGGCCAACGTCCTGACTTTC

J gene: TRBJ1-5
V gene: TRBV6-2/TRBV6-3
D gene: .
clone size: .
CDR3 protein: CASSYYRGHQPQHF
CDR3 DNA: TGTGCCAGCAGTTACTATCGGGGGCATCAGCCCCAGCATTTT

J gene: TRBJ2-1
V gene: TRBV19
D gene: TRBD2
clone size: .
CDR3 protein: CASSMGSGSINNEQFF
CDR3 DNA: TGTGCCAGTAGTATGGGAAGCGGGAGTATCAACAATGAGCAGTTCTTC

J gene: TRBJ2-7
V gene: TRBV7-9
D gene: TRBD2
clone size: .
CDR3 protein: CASSSGGQKNEQYF
CDR3 DNA: TGTGCCAGCAGCTCGGGGGGGCAAAAGAACGAGCAGTACTTC

J gene: TRBJ2-5
V gene: TRBV6-1
D gene: .
clone size: few
CDR3 protein: CASRRAGQETQYF
CDR3 DNA: TGTGCCAGCAGACGGGCAGGACAAGAGACCCAGTACTTC

J gene: TRBJ2-1
V gene: TRBV7-3
D gene: .
clone size: .
CDR3 protein: CASSLRPAGLGDNEQFF
CDR3 DNA: TGTGCCAGCAGCTTAAGGCCCGCGGGGTTAGGGGACAATGAGCAGTTCTTC

J gene: TRBJ1-2
V gene: TRBV7-3
D gene: TRBD1
clone size: many
CDR3 protein: CASSPSLFFSGTGEGERRGYTF
CDR3 DNA: TGTGCCAGCAGCCCATCCTTATTCTTTTCCGGGACAGGGGAGGGAGAACGTAGAGGCTACACCTTC

J gene: TRBJ2-5
V gene: TRBV24-1
D gene: .
clone size: many
CDR3 protein: CATSAMGSGGIETQYF
CDR3 DNA: TGTGCCACCAGTGCCATGGGGTCAGGGGGGATCGAGACCCAGTACTTC